Listed here are 10 T cell receptor beta chains from one sample, sequenced in a study of cytomegalovirus exposure and HLA in healthy donors. Primers included in the PCR were 60 Vbeta and 13 Jbeta primers. Repertoires were generated with immunoSEQ multiplex PCR, while TCRdb's copy carries only in-frame clones and drops some. The profile covers 140,000 to 150,000 clones, with more than 60% appearing a single time and about an eighth taken by the ten largest. Sequencing was done on a sample of PBMCs. These receptors all stem from a middle-aged man in good health and CMV-seropositive.

Points on this clone: The sample carries other DNA sequences with the same CDR3. V usage is TRBV28 and J usage is TRBJ2-7; D gene unclear. Trimming removed 2 bases at V and 2 bases at J, with 10 bases between. CDR1 is MDHEN, CDR2 SYDVKM, per germline. The CDR3 spans 14 residues. DNA for the CDR3: TGTGCCAGCAGTTTAGGGCAGGCCCCCTACGAGCAGTACTTC. This sequence encodes CASSLGQAPYEQYF.

In DNA form, the CDR3 reads TGCAGCGTTTATAGGCCGGGACTAGCGGGAGTCTCGAACACCGGGGAGCTGTTTTTT. Residues: CSVYRPGLAGVSNTGELFF. This chain joins TRBV29-1 and TRBJ2-2, with 14 bases fitting TRBD2. V lost 5 bases, J lost 0 bases, and 11 bases stayed unmatched. CDR1 and CDR2 from the germline V gene are SQVTM and ANQGSEA. The CDR3 has 19 amino acids.

The chain uses TRBV6-5 and TRBJ1-3; 8 positions agree with TRBD1. This CDR3 spans 15 amino acids. Germline V gene lookup returns CDR1 MNHEY and CDR2 SVGAGI. The V gene end was trimmed by 6 bases and the J gene end by 3 bases; junction bases not matched to a gene: 7. CDR3 sequence reads: CASSAGGAGGNTIYF. Written as DNA, the CDR3 is TGTGCCAGCAGCGCAGGGGGCGCGGGTGGAAACACCATATATTTT.

With respect to this clone: At one boundary the junction diverges from the germline segment, which might be a read error. V gene TRBV27 combines with J gene TRBJ2-7; D ambiguous. The germline V gene encodes CDR1 MNHEY and CDR2 SMNVEV (reference sequence). The CDR3 spans 13 residues. CDR3 nucleotide sequence: TGTGCCAGCAGTCCCCGCGGTGGAAGCCATTGGGACTTC. The encoded protein is CASSPRGGSHWDF.

V gene TRBV5-6 combines with J gene TRBJ1-1, with D possibly TRBD1 on 5 matching bases. Trimming left V 0 bases short and J 4 bases short, with 10 bases between. The CDR3 runs 14 residues. In germline, CDR1 is SGHDT, CDR2 YYEEEE. CDR3 sequence reads: CASSLAGRGTEAFF. The CDR3 DNA follows: TGTGCCAGCAGCTTGGCAGGGAGGGGCACTGAAGCTTTCTTT.

The CDR3 is CASSLEGASGYNEQFF. In DNA form, the CDR3 reads TGTGCCAGCAGCTTAGAAGGCGCTAGCGGGTACAATGAGCAGTTCTTC. V is TRBV7-2 and J is TRBJ2-1, with TRBD2 matching 8 bases. After removal of 1 base from V and 4 bases from J, the junction contained 6 bases not matched to a gene. This CDR3 comprises 16 residues. Germline V gene data show CDR1 as SGHTA and CDR2 as FQGNSA. The variable domain in full, completed from reference TRBV7-2 and TRBJ2-1, reads GAGVSQSPSNKVTEKGKDVELRCDPISGHTALYWYRQSLGQGLEFLIYFQGNSAPDKSGLPSDRFSAERTGGSVSTLTIQRTQQEDSAVYLCASSLEGASGYNEQFFGPGTRLTVL.

J is TRBJ2-7 and V is TRBV10-3, with 8 bases identical to TRBD1. In germline, CDR1 is ENHRY, CDR2 SYGVKD. The CDR3 runs to 12 residues. Trimming took 7 bases from V and 5 from J; bases not matched to a gene: 4. The CDR3 spells CAITGQGHEQYF. The CDR3 DNA follows: TGTGCCATCACTGGACAGGGCCACGAGCAGTACTTC.

Comments on this clone: The junction does not match germline at one end; this may be a read error. The chain combines TRBV6-5 with TRBJ2-6, with D maybe TRBD1 (5 bases). Germline V gene data show CDR1 as MNHEY and CDR2 as SVGAGI. The CDR3 contains 15 residues. CDR3 amino acids: CASSQGVSGANGLTF. The CDR3 DNA reads as TGTGCCAGCAGTCAAGGCGTCTCTGGGGCCAACGGCCTGACTTTC.

The chain carries TRBV11-2 and TRBJ2-2, with D perhaps matching TRBD1 (6 bases). The V gene's germline CDR1 is SGHAT and CDR2 FQNNGV. The V gene lost 6 bases and the J gene lost 7 bases, with 15 bases spanning the gap. The CDR3 runs to 14 residues. CDR3 region: CASRERGIGGELFF. CDR3 bases: TGTGCCAGCAGGGAGAGGGGGATTGGCGGGGAGCTGTTTTTT.

V and J are TRBV19 and TRBJ2-3, with 10 bases fitting TRBD2. The CDR3 loop spans 14 amino acids. Germline V lookup: CDR1 LNHDA, CDR2 SQIVND (reference sequence). J lost 6 bases, V lost 6 bases, and 6 bases had no gene match. CDR3 DNA: TGTGCCAGTAGCGCTAGCGGGAGTTTGGATACGCAGTATTTT. Translation gives CASSASGSLDTQYF.